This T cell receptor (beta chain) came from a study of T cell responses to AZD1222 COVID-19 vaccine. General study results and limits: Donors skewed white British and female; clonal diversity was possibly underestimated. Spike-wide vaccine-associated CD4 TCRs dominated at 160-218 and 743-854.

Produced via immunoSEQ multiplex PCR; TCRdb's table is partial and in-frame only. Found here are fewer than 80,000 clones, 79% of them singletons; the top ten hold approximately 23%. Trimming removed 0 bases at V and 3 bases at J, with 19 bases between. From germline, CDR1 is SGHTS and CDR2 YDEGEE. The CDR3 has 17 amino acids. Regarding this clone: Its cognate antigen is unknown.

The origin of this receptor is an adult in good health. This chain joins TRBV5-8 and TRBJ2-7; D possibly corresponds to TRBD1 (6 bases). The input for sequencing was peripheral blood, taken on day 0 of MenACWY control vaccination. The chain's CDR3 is CASSLGGSGGRYYEQYF. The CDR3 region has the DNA TGTGCCAGCAGCTTGGGGGGATCTGGGGGCAGATACTACGAGCAGTACTTC.